The 18 T cell receptor beta chains in this list originate from one sample, sequenced in a study of metastatic and nonmetastatic thyroid tumors (dated by TCRdb to 2019 to 2021). Library creation used PCR. Sequenced on an Illumina HiSeq 4000. TCRdb took the public reads, trimmed them with fastp at Q25, ran MiXCR for clone calling and kept in-frame beta chains. The sample table shows fewer than 35,000 clones, and approximately 29% are seen once. Over 25% of the sample goes to the ten largest clones. No patient had received any treatment before thyroid surgery. Sequencing was done on a sample of blood. These receptors came from a female donor with papillary thyroid cancer or a benign thyroid nodule (not recorded which). Some clones in this sample may be carry-over from other donors' samples.

This clone has just a few counts. V and J are TRBV6-5 and TRBJ1-2; TRBD1 is a possible D gene (5 bases). Germline assignment: CDR1 MNHEY and CDR2 SVGAGI. The V gene lost 2 bases and the J gene lost 6 bases, with 16 bases spanning the gap. The CDR3 sequence is 15 residues long. The CDR3 region is CASSYPPPGRDGYTF. In nucleotides, the CDR3 is TGTGCCAGCAGTTACCCCCCCCCGGGACGGGATGGCTACACCTTC.

This clone has a single count. This chain uses TRBV30 with TRBJ1-1; no reliable D call. Per germline, CDR1 GTSNPN and CDR2 SVGIG (reference sequence). The CDR3 is made up of 10 amino acids. V was pared by 0 bases and J by 11 bases, with 7 bases between. DNA of the CDR3: TGTGCCTGGAGTGTCGTAAGGGCTTTCTTT. Translated: CAWSVVRAFF.

At least ten counts were recorded for this clone. The rearrangement links TRBV5-1 to TRBJ1-1, with D unclear. V dropped 5 bases and J dropped 0 bases, with 8 bases sitting between them. The CDR3 is 13 residues long. CDR1 and CDR2 (germline): SGHRS, YFSETQ. The CDR3 nucleotides read TGCGCCAGCAGGCACAAATTGAACACTGAAGCTTTCTTT. It translates to CASRHKLNTEAFF.

This clone was found a few times. The chain has TRBV6-5 and TRBJ2-7; D may be TRBD1 (6 bases). The CDR3 spans 15 residues. Germline V gene sequence: CDR1 MNHEY, CDR2 SVGAGI. The V and J ends lost 8 bases and 5 bases respectively, with 22 bases between them. CDR3 sequence reads: CASGYNQGSYNEQYF. Here the CDR3 DNA reads TGTGCCAGCGGATACAATCAGGGGTCGTACAACGAGCAGTACTTC.

The sample holds many counts of this clone. This chain connects TRBV6-5 to TRBJ2-1, with 9 positions matching TRBD2. The CDR3 runs 21 residues. With 0 bases clipped from V and 4 bases from J, the junction kept 19 bases outside the gene matches. Germline V gene lookup returns CDR1 MNHEY and CDR2 SVGAGI. This CDR3 is CASSYSVNRPAGGGDYNEQFF. CDR3 DNA sequence: TGTGCCAGCAGTTACTCGGTGAATCGTCCAGCGGGAGGAGGGGATTACAATGAGCAGTTCTTC.

The table lists this clone with a few counts. The chain is built from TRBV24-1 and TRBJ2-7; no clear D gene. The germline V and J ends were trimmed by 4 bases and 9 bases, with 18 bases remaining between them. Germline values: CDR1 KGHDR, CDR2 SFDVKD. This CDR3 contains 14 residues. In DNA form, the CDR3 reads TGTGCCACCAGTGAGACGGATGGGCTACGAGGGCAGTACTTC. Protein product: CATSETDGLRGQYF.

This clone was observed at least ten times. The chain has TRBV27 and TRBJ2-3; no clear D. Germline V gene data show CDR1 as MNHEY and CDR2 as SMNVEV (reference sequence). The CDR3 totals 13 residues. V dropped 0 bases and J dropped 4 bases, with 5 bases sitting between them. CDR3 amino acids: CASSLSFSDTQYF. The DNA of the CDR3 is TGTGCCAGCAGTTTATCCTTCTCAGATACGCAGTATTTT.

The chain couples TRBV18 to TRBJ1-2; a possible D gene is TRBD1 (5 bases). V gave up 2 bases and J gave up 4 bases, with 11 bases separating them. The CDR3 covers 14 residues. CDR1 is KGHSH, CDR2 LQKENI, per germline. The CDR3 region has the DNA TGTGCCAGCTCACCAGAACACAGGAGCTATGGCTACACCTTC. Residues: CASSPEHRSYGYTF. Filled out from reference TRBV18 and TRBJ1-2, the complete variable domain reads NAGVMQNPRHLVRRRGQEARLRCSPMKGHSHVYWYRQLPEEGLKFMVYLQKENIIDESGMPKERFSAEFPKEGPSILRIQQVVRGDSAAYFCASSPEHRSYGYTFGSGTRLTVV.

This clone occurred a few times. This chain uses TRBV28 with TRBJ2-6; D is unresolved. V lost 3 bases and J 3 bases, leaving 18 bases between the germline ends. The length of the CDR3 is 18 residues. CDR1 and CDR2 (germline): MDHEN, SYDVKM. This chain's CDR3 is CASSFQGVGWNGANVLTF. CDR3 bases: TGTGCCAGCAGTTTTCAAGGAGTAGGGTGGAATGGGGCCAACGTCCTGACTTTC.

The chain recombines TRBV7-9 with TRBJ1-1; D gene ambiguous. With 11 bases removed from V and 2 bases from J, the gap between germline ends came to 15 bases. Germline V lookup: CDR1 SEHNR, CDR2 FQNEAQ (reference sequence). The length of the CDR3 is 13 residues. CDR3 nucleotides: TGTGCCGGAAGCTTTCAAGGAAACACTGAAGCTTTCTTT. Residues: CAGSFQGNTEAFF.

V is TRBV6-1 and J is TRBJ2-7; possibly TRBD2 for D (5 bases). CDR1 and CDR2 (germline): MNHNS, SASEGT. Trimming took off 3 bases at V and 4 bases at J, with 7 bases between the two ends. The CDR3 is 12 amino acids. The CDR3 sequence is CASSERRYEQYF. In DNA, the CDR3 is TGTGCCAGCAGTGAGCGGAGGTACGAGCAGTACTTC.

In the case of this clone: Germline is not matched at one junction end, which may reflect a read error. V gene TRBV28 combines with J gene TRBJ2-3; 7 bases are shared with TRBD2. This CDR3 has 15 residues. Germline-derived CDR1 and CDR2 are MDHEN and SYDVKM. The DNA of the CDR3 is TGTGCCATCAGTTTACTAGCGAGCAACACAGATACCCAGTATTTT. Protein product: CAISLLASNTDTQYF.

This chain links TRBV11-2 with TRBJ2-7; possible D gene TRBD2, 5 bases. Germline loops: CDR1 SGHAT, CDR2 FQNNGV. The CDR3 is 13 residues long. V lost 6 bases, J lost 3 bases, and 12 bases lay in between. This CDR3 reads CASRSGSIYEQYF. In nucleotides, the CDR3 is TGTGCCAGCAGGAGCGGATCGATCTACGAGCAGTACTTC. The full variable domain, its missing parts supplied by reference TRBV11-2 and TRBJ2-7, is EAGVAQSPRYKIIEKRQSVAFWCNPISGHATLYWYQQILGQGPKLLIQFQNNGVVDDSQLPKDRFSAERLKGVDSTLKIQPAKLEDSAVYLCASRSGSIYEQYFGPGTRLTVT.

V is TRBV5-1 and J is TRBJ1-1; D unresolved. From germline, CDR1 is SGHRS and CDR2 YFSETQ. V lost 3 bases, J lost 3 bases, and 12 bases lay in between. The length of the CDR3 is 14 residues. The CDR3: CASSSNRIHTEAFF. CDR3 nucleotide sequence: TGCGCCAGCAGCTCCAACCGGATCCACACTGAAGCTTTCTTT.

This chain connects TRBV20-1 to TRBJ2-3; D remains ambiguous. The CDR3 spans 14 residues. Germline V CDR1 and CDR2: DFQATT, SNEGSKA (reference sequence). V gave up 7 bases and J gave up 10 bases, with 24 bases separating them. The CDR3 nucleotides read TGCAGTGGTGCCTTCGGACCCTGGTCCGATTCGCAGTATTTT. Encoded protein: CSGAFGPWSDSQYF.

This clone was found many times. The chain employs TRBV7-3 and TRBJ2-7; 9 nucleotides agree with TRBD2. There are 15 residues in the CDR3. Germline assignment: CDR1 SGHTA and CDR2 FQGTGA. V gave up 5 bases and J gave up 0 bases; unmatched junction bases: 5. Here the CDR3 reads CASSPSSGTSYEQYF. Here the CDR3 DNA reads TGTGCCAGCAGCCCTTCTAGCGGGACCTCCTACGAGCAGTACTTC.

This clone has a count of ten or more. The chain links TRBV20-1 to TRBJ2-7; weak D call: TRBD2 (5 bases). The V end lost 3 bases, the J end lost 2 bases, and 11 bases lay between the germline ends. Germline CDR1 DFQATT, CDR2 SNEGSKA (reference sequence). The CDR3 sequence is 13 residues long. The CDR3 sequence: CSARTGEPYEQYF. The CDR3 DNA reads as TGCAGTGCTAGGACCGGGGAACCCTACGAGCAGTACTTC.

In this sample, this clone turned up many times. The V gene is TRBV7-2, the J gene TRBJ2-2; unclear D gene. This CDR3 is built from 14 residues. Germline V gene data show CDR1 as SGHTA and CDR2 as FQGNSA. Between the trimmed V and J ends, which lost 5 bases and 1 base, there was a span of 8 bases. CDR3 loop: CASSTNRNTGELFF. Here the CDR3 DNA reads TGTGCCAGCAGCACGAACAGGAACACCGGGGAGCTGTTTTTT.